Given below is one T cell receptor beta chain in context. These data are taken from a study of blood T cell repertoires in COVID-19. Study at large: The study drew acute and convalescent COVID-19 samples from the United States, Italy and Spain.

Membership in each cohort depended on participant-reported clinical history. In the authors' workflow: Reference gene primer amplification gave estimated nucleated cell counts. Sequenced by immunoSEQ multiplex PCR; TCRdb stores in-frame clones only, minus some. V and J calls and clone size are as listed in that table; D and trimming were resolved from the DNA. The sample includes fewer than 200,000 clones, over 75% of them seen just once. CDR1 and CDR2 from the germline V gene are SGHVS and FNYEAQ. V shed 5 bases, J shed 5 bases, and the junction held 17 bases outside the gene matches. The CDR3 spans 19 residues.

The sequencing sample was made of PBMCs or T cells enriched from blood (not recorded which). The clonotype was recovered from a human donor with acute COVID-19. The donor label of this sample is uncertain. The chain has TRBV7-6 and TRBJ2-3; TRBD2 agrees at 12 bases. In nucleotides, the CDR3 is TGTGCCAGCAGCCCCCCCCTCAACCTAGCGGGGGGGCACAAAGATACGCAGTATTTT. Protein product: CASSPPLNLAGGHKDTQYF. The full variable domain, with the rest looked up from reference TRBV7-6 and TRBJ2-3, is GAGVSQSPRYKVTKRGQDVALRCDPISGHVSLYWYRQALGQGPEFLTYFNYEAQQDKSGLPNDRFSAERPEGSISTLTIQRTEQRDSAMYRCASSPPLNLAGGHKDTQYFGPGTRLTVL.